Listed below are T cell receptor beta chains from one sample, sequenced in a study of blood T cell repertoires in COVID-19. Some clones are missing from TCRdb's copy, which holds only in-frame ones; the method was immunoSEQ multiplex PCR. The sample contains 85,000 to 95,000 clones, 70% to 90% of which appear only once. Sequenced: peripheral blood. The origin of the receptors is a woman aged 80 or over with acute or convalescent COVID-19. CDR3s include the opening cysteine and the closing phenylalanine or tryptophan. D genes are given only for firm matches. Part of the rows lack a size; the others show once, few, many or a class for expanded clones.

v_gene,len,j_gene,abundance,d_gene,CDR3aa,CDR3nt
TRBV5-4,13,TRBJ2-3,-,-,CAFKARATDTQYF,TGTGCCTTCAAGGCGCGGGCCACAGATACGCAGTATTTT
TRBV7-9,15,TRBJ2-1,-,-,CASSLTGSSYNEQFF,TGTGCCAGCAGCCTCACTGGGAGCTCCTACAATGAGCAGTTCTTC
TRBV6-5,13,TRBJ1-1,-,-,CASRMVRGTEAFF,TGTGCCAGCAGAATGGTCCGGGGCACTGAAGCTTTCTTT
TRBV5-1,18,TRBJ1-3,-,TRBD1,CASSLGGHRGSSGNTIYF,TGCGCCAGCAGCTTGGGGGGGCACAGGGGATCTTCTGGAAACACCATATATTTT
TRBV15,16,TRBJ2-5,-,TRBD2,CATSRAPGLAGEGQYF,TGTGCCACCAGCAGGGCGCCGGGACTAGCGGGGGAGGGCCAGTACTTC
TRBV27,16,TRBJ2-1,-,-,CASSLGSKSSYNEQFF,TGTGCCAGCAGTTTGGGCAGTAAAAGCTCCTACAATGAGCAGTTCTTC
TRBV4-2,14,TRBJ2-1,-,TRBD2,CASSLSGAHNEQFF,TGTGCCAGCAGCCTTAGCGGGGCCCACAATGAGCAGTTCTTC
TRBV12-3/TRBV12-4,13,TRBJ2-7,-,TRBD1,CASSRDSPYEQYF,TGTGCCAGCAGTAGGGACAGCCCCTACGAGCAGTACTTC
TRBV7-9,15,TRBJ1-1,once,TRBD1,CASSLEAGSQGEAFF,TGTGCCAGCAGCTTAGAGGCCGGATCACAGGGGGAAGCTTTCTTT
TRBV2,13,TRBJ2-2,-,-,CASSESDTGELFF,TGTGCCAGCAGTGAGAGCGACACCGGGGAGCTGTTTTTT
TRBV5-1,14,TRBJ2-1,-,TRBD1,CASSIGQGHNEQFF,TGCGCCAGCAGCATAGGACAGGGCCACAATGAGCAGTTCTTC
TRBV7-8,16,TRBJ2-3,-,-,CASSLGHALITDTQYF,TGTGCCAGCAGCCTCGGACACGCGTTGATCACAGATACGCAGTATTTT
TRBV7-2,14,TRBJ1-4,-,-,CASSPRTAVEKLFF,TGTGCCAGCAGCCCCCGGACAGCAGTCGAAAAACTGTTTTTT
TRBV19,15,TRBJ2-5,-,-,CASSIGSGGRKTQYF,TGTGCCAGTAGTATCGGGTCGGGGGGCAGGAAGACCCAGTACTTC
TRBV28,14,TRBJ2-1,-,TRBD2,CVSSLRGGAGEQFF,TGTGTCAGCAGTTTGCGCGGGGGGGCCGGTGAGCAGTTCTTC
TRBV6-5,15,TRBJ1-4,few,TRBD1,CASSRRGGGGEKLFF,TGTGCCAGCAGTCGACGAGGAGGGGGCGGTGAAAAACTGTTTTTT
TRBV5-1,16,TRBJ2-5,-,TRBD1,CASSPPLGTDQETQYF,TGCGCCAGCAGTCCCCCCCTGGGGACAGACCAAGAGACCCAGTACTTC
TRBV7-3,17,TRBJ2-3,-,-,CASSLRGPGSSTDTQYF,TGTGCCAGCAGCTTAAGAGGGCCAGGTAGTTCCACAGATACGCAGTATTTT
TRBV7-2,15,TRBJ2-2,once,-,CASSLAGTFTGELFF,TGTGCCAGCAGCTTAGCAGGGACATTCACCGGGGAGCTGTTTTTT
TRBV3-1/TRBV3-2,12,TRBJ1-1,-,-,CASSLWNTEAFF,TGTGCCAGCAGCCTCTGGAACACTGAAGCTTTCTTT
TRBV27,16,TRBJ1-6,-,-,CASSLSQGRNNSPLHF,TGTGCCAGCAGTTTATCACAGGGAAGGAATAATTCACCCCTCCACTTT
TRBV11-1,13,TRBJ1-6,-,TRBD1,CASSSFDRAELHF,TGTGCCAGCAGCTCGTTTGACAGGGCAGAACTCCACTTT
TRBV10-3,13,TRBJ1-2,-,-,CAISDRGVNGYTF,TGTGCCATCAGTGATCGGGGGGTGAATGGCTACACCTTC
TRBV28,15,TRBJ1-5,-,-,CASSFGVASAQPQHF,TGTGCCAGCAGTTTCGGGGTCGCCTCGGCCCAGCCCCAGCATTTT
TRBV2,14,TRBJ1-3,-,-,CASNTGTSYDTIYF,TGTGCCAGCAATACCGGGACAAGCTATGACACCATATATTTT
TRBV29-1,14,TRBJ2-5,-,-,CSARQVSYFETQYF,TGCAGCGCCCGACAGGTTTCTTATTTCGAGACCCAGTACTTC
TRBV21-1,15,TRBJ2-7,-,-,CASSTGGKTPYEQYF,TGTGCCAGCAGCACGGGGGGGAAAACCCCCTACGAGCAGTACTTC
TRBV5-1,13,TRBJ2-2,-,-,CASRGVNTGELFF,TGCGCCAGCAGGGGAGTGAACACCGGGGAGCTGTTTTTT
TRBV18,14,TRBJ1-2,-,-,CASSPTTVYYGYTF,TGTGCCAGCTCACCTACGACAGTTTACTATGGCTACACCTTC
TRBV9,13,TRBJ2-7,-,TRBD1,CASSARQGGEQYF,TGTGCCAGCAGCGCCCGACAGGGGGGGGAGCAGTACTTC
TRBV27,16,TRBJ2-7,-,TRBD1,CASSLSRGQGSYEQYF,TGTGCCAGCAGTTTATCCAGGGGGCAGGGGTCCTACGAGCAGTACTTC
TRBV11-3,14,TRBJ2-7,-,-,CASSLVASSYEQYF,TGTGCCAGCAGCTTAGTGGCTAGCTCGTACGAGCAGTACTTC
TRBV7-3,14,TRBJ2-3,-,-,CASSPDGKRDTQYF,TGTGCCAGCAGCCCCGACGGGAAAAGAGATACGCAGTATTTT
TRBV7-9,15,TRBJ1-2,once,TRBD1,CASSPGTGPLYGYTF,TGTGCCAGCAGCCCGGGGACAGGGCCCCTCTATGGCTACACCTTC
TRBV5-1,14,TRBJ2-1,-,-,CASSSLAPYNEQFF,TGCGCCAGCAGCTCTCTAGCCCCCTACAATGAGCAGTTCTTC
TRBV5-6,17,TRBJ1-2,-,-,CASSLYLVGRGNYGYTF,TGTGCCAGCAGCTTGTACCTGGTGGGGCGCGGCAACTATGGCTACACCTTC
TRBV5-5,14,TRBJ2-1,-,TRBD1,CASSHGQGRNEQFF,TGTGCCAGCAGCCACGGACAGGGAAGGAATGAGCAGTTCTTC
TRBV10-2,15,TRBJ2-2,once,TRBD2,CASSDGTSFSGELFF,TGCGCCAGCAGTGATGGGACTAGTTTCTCCGGGGAGCTGTTTTTT
TRBV7-9,15,TRBJ1-1,once,-,CASSLTSSGNTEAFF,TGTGCCAGCAGCTTAACGTCCTCAGGCAACACTGAAGCTTTCTTT
TRBV6-5,15,TRBJ1-2,-,-,CASTSPPGGNYGYTF,TGTGCCAGCACCTCCCCCCCCGGGGGGAACTATGGCTACACCTTC
TRBV2,15,TRBJ2-5,-,TRBD2,CASIETSGGAETQYF,TGTGCCAGCATTGAGACTAGCGGGGGGGCGGAGACCCAGTACTTC
TRBV9,12,TRBJ2-3,-,-,CASSSIGGSQYF,TGTGCCAGCAGCTCCATCGGCGGTTCGCAGTATTTT
TRBV27,19,TRBJ1-6,-,TRBD1,CASSLSWGQGSSYNSPLHF,TGTGCCAGCAGTTTATCGTGGGGACAGGGTAGCTCCTATAATTCACCCCTCCACTTT
TRBV3-1/TRBV3-2,14,TRBJ2-7,-,-,CASSQERGLYEQYF,TGTGCCAGCAGCCAAGAACGAGGCCTTTACGAGCAGTACTTC
TRBV5-1,14,TRBJ1-5,-,TRBD1,CASRPTGGNQPQHF,TGCGCCAGCAGGCCGACAGGGGGAAATCAGCCCCAGCATTTT